This TCR beta chain is drawn from a study of T-cell reconstitution after alpha-beta-depleted transplantation in children. The CDR3 runs 12 residues. V shed 7 bases and J shed 7 bases, with 13 bases lying between them. Germline V gene sequence: CDR1 ENHRY, CDR2 SYGVKD. Library preparation (for TCRbeta) was performed with unique molecular identifiers. Via MiXCR, TCRdb re-called the PCR reads, giving one row per CDR3 protein. The table lists about 870,000 distinct CDR3 sequences, roughly 15% of them singletons. Source: PBMCs, mostly from graft donor cells, taken 360 days after TCRalphabeta/CD19-depleted stem cell transplant. This TCR derives from a male patient younger than 18 who had a stem cell transplant for acute lymphoblastic leukemia, so the T cells may come from the graft donor. The chain couples TRBV10-3 to TRBJ2-5; the D gene is possibly TRBD1 (6 bases). Here the CDR3 DNA reads TGTGCCATCATGGGGGCACCGGGGACCCAGTACTTC. Translated: CAIMGAPGTQYF.